This TCR beta chain originates from a study of memory CD4+ T cells and cytomegalovirus serostatus. As for the study in general: Healthy Belgian adult donors included several CMV-positive and approximately 25 CMV-negative people.

To note about this clone: The antigen remains undetermined.

Using immunoSEQ multiplex PCR, the repertoire was profiled, and TCRdb retains in-frame clones only, with some absent. The data show approximately 50,000 clones, over 65% seen once. Single viable CD3+CD4+CD8-CD45RO+ cells were sorted as the memory CD4+ T cells. CD4+ T cells were isolated by positive magnetic selection. The germline gives CDR1 SEHNR, CDR2 FQNEAQ (reference sequence). Trimming stripped 4 bases from V and 4 bases from J, with 17 bases between. This CDR3 has 17 amino acids. Notes on the study in general: The CMV-associated TCR signature appears largely within the CD4+ memory repertoire. CD4+ memory repertoires contained about 40% of the roughly 160 reported CMV TCRbeta sequences.

J is TRBJ2-6 and V is TRBV7-9; tentatively, D is TRBD1 or TRBD2 (6 bases each). The sequence was collected from an adult in good health and CMV-seropositive. Sequenced input: memory CD4+ T cells from blood. CDR3 protein: CASSSGDTSAGANVLTF. The DNA for the CDR3 is TGTGCCAGCAGCTCGGGGGACACCTCGGCCGGGGCCAACGTCCTGACTTTC.